This TCR beta chain was identified during a study of identifying expanded T cells in peripheral blood. Germline V gene data show CDR1 as SGHRS and CDR2 as YFSETQ. V lost 1 base, J lost 0 bases, and 4 bases stayed unmatched. This CDR3 has 16 amino acids. The method was immunoSEQ multiplex PCR; TCRdb's version includes in-frame clones alone and lacks a portion of them. The data contain about 110,000 clones, about 87% of them seen just once; the ten biggest clones take up 7.5% to 9.5%. A few counts support this clone. Input material: blood. This rearrangement joins TRBV5-1 to TRBJ1-1; 9 nucleotides agree with TRBD1. This TCR was sampled from a person between 18 and 70 years old in good health. The DNA of the CDR3 is TGCGCCAGCAGCTTGACAGGGGGCATCATGAACACTGAAGCTTTCTTT. Translated: CASSLTGGIMNTEAFF.